A few counts support the clone carrying this T cell receptor (beta chain). The antigen remains unidentified. This sample stems from a study of cytomegalovirus exposure and HLA in healthy donors. Whole-study context: The 100 to 150 validation repertoires and the approximately 630 first-cohort repertoires shared a platform, a later analysis reported. Study-wide results and caveats: Across donors, most TCRs were seen rarely, yet some public ones were widespread. Investigators reported about 160 TCR beta chains as tied to cytomegalovirus.

The table came from immunoSEQ multiplex PCR; TCRdb's copy has only in-frame clones and leaves some out. This table holds 100,000 to 150,000 clones, roughly 90% found once. This TCR was recovered from a woman aged 18-29 years in good health and CMV-seronegative. What was sequenced was PBMCs.

In DNA form, the CDR3 reads TGCGCCAGCAGCTTGGCCGGGACAGGACTTTACGAGCAGTACTTC. This gives the protein CASSLAGTGLYEQYF. The chain joins TRBV5-1 to TRBJ2-7; 8 nucleotides line up with TRBD1. The germline gives CDR1 SGHRS, CDR2 YFSETQ. The CDR3 totals 15 residues. Trimming at V came to 0 bases and at J to 4 bases, leaving 6 bases not matched to a gene.